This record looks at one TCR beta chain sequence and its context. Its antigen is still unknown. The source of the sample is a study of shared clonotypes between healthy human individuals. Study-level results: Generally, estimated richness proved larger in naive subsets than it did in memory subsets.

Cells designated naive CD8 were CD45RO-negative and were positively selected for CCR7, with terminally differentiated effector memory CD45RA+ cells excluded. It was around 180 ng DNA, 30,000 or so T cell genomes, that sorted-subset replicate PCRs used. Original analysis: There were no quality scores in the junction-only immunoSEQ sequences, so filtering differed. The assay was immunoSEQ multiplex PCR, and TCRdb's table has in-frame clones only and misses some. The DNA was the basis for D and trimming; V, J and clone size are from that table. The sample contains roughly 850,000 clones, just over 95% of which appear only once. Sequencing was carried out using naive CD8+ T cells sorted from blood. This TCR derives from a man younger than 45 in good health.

The chain's CDR3 is CACEHLQGYTEAFF. The DNA for the CDR3 is TGTGCCTGTGAGCATCTTCAGGGGTACACTGAAGCTTTCTTT. V gene TRBV30 combines with J gene TRBJ1-1; possibly TRBD1 for D (6 bases). There are 14 residues in the CDR3. V gave up 6 bases and J gave up 3 bases, with 17 bases separating them. CDR1 and CDR2 from the germline V gene are GTSNPN and SVGIG (reference sequence).